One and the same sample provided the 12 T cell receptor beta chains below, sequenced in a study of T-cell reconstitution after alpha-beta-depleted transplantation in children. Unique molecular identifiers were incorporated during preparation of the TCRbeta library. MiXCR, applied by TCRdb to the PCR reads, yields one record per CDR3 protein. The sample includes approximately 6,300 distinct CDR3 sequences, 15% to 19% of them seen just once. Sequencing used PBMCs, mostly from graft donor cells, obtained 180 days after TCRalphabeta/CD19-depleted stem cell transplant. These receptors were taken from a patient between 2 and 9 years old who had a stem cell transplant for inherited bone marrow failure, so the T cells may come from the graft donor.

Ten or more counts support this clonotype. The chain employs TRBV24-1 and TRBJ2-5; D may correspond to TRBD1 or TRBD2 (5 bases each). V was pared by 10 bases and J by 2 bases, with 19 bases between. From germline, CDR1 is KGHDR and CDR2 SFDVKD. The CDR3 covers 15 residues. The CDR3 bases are TGTGCCACTACCGCCCGCCGGGGCCCGCAAGAGACCCAGTACTTC. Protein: CATTARRGPQETQYF.

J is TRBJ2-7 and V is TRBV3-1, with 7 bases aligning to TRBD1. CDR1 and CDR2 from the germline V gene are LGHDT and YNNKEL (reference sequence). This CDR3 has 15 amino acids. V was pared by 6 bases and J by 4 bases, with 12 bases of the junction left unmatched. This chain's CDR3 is CASSGGPGQMYEQYF. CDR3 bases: TGTGCCAGCAGTGGGGGCCCGGGACAGATGTACGAGCAGTACTTC.

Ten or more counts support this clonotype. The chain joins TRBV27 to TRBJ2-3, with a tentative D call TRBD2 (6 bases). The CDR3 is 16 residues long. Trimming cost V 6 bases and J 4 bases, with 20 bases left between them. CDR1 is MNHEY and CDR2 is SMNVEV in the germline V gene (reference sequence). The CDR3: CASSNYFGSDADTQYF. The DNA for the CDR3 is TGTGCCAGCAGCAATTACTTCGGGAGTGACGCAGATACGCAGTATTTT.

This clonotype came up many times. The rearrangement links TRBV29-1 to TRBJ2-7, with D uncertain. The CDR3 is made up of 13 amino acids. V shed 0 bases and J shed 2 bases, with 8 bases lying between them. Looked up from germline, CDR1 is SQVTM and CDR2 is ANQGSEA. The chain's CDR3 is CSVEDTVTYEQYF. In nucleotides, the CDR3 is TGCAGCGTTGAAGATACAGTAACCTACGAGCAGTACTTC.

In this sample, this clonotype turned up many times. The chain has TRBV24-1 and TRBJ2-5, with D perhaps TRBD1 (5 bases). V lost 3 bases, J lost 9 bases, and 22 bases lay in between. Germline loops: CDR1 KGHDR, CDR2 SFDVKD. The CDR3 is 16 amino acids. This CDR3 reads CATSDARRHYQGAQYF. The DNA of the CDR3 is TGTGCCACCAGTGATGCCCGGCGACACTACCAAGGGGCCCAGTACTTC.

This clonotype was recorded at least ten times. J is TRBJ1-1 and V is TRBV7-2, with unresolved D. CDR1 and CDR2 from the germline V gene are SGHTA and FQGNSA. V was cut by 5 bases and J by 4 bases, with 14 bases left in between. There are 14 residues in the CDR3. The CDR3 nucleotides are TGTGCCAGCAGCCAAGCGGGCTCCTTCACTGAAGCTTTCTTT. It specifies CASSQAGSFTEAFF.

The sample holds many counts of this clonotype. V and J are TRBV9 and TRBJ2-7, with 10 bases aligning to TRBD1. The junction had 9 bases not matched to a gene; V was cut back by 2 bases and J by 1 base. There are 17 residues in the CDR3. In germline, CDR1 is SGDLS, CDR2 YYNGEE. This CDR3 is CASSVKPRGQGSYEQYF. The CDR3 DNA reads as TGTGCCAGCAGCGTCAAGCCGCGGGGACAGGGGTCCTACGAGCAGTACTTC.

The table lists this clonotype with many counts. DNA of the CDR3: TGTGCCAGCAGTTTATACAGGGACAACACTGAAGCTTTCTTT. Translating gives CASSLYRDNTEAFF. The V call is TRBV28, the J call TRBJ1-1; the D gene is possibly TRBD1 (6 bases). Germline V gene lookup returns CDR1 MDHEN and CDR2 SYDVKM. V lost 1 base and J lost 2, with 8 bases in between. The CDR3 spans 14 residues.

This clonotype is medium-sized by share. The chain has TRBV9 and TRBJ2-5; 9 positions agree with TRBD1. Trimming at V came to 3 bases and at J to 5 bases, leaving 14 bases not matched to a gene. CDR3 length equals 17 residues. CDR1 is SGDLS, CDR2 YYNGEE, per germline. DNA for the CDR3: TGTGCCAGCAGCGCCCGGACAGGGGAGAGGGTCGGGGAGACCCAGTACTTC. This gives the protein CASSARTGERVGETQYF.

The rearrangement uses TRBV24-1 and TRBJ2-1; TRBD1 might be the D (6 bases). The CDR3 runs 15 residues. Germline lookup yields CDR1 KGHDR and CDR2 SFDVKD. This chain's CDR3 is CGTSYGGGSYNEQFF. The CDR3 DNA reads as TGTGGGACCAGTTATGGGGGCGGCAGCTACAATGAGCAGTTCTTC.

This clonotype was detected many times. The CDR3 DNA follows: TGTGCCAGCAGTCTACCCGACAGGGTGCCCTACGAGCAGTACTTC. The encoded protein is CASSLPDRVPYEQYF. V usage is TRBV28 and J usage is TRBJ2-7; TRBD1 matches at 7 bases. CDR1 and CDR2 from the germline V gene are MDHEN and SYDVKM. The CDR3 extends over 15 amino acids. V trimming: 5 bases; J trimming: 2 bases; junction bases outside the gene matches: 9.

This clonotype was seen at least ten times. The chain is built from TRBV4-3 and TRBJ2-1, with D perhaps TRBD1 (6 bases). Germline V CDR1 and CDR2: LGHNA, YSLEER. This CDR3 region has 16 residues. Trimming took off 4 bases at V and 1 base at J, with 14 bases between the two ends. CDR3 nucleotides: TGCGCCAGCAGCCCCCTCCAGGGGCAATCCTACAATGAGCAGTTCTTC. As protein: CASSPLQGQSYNEQFF.